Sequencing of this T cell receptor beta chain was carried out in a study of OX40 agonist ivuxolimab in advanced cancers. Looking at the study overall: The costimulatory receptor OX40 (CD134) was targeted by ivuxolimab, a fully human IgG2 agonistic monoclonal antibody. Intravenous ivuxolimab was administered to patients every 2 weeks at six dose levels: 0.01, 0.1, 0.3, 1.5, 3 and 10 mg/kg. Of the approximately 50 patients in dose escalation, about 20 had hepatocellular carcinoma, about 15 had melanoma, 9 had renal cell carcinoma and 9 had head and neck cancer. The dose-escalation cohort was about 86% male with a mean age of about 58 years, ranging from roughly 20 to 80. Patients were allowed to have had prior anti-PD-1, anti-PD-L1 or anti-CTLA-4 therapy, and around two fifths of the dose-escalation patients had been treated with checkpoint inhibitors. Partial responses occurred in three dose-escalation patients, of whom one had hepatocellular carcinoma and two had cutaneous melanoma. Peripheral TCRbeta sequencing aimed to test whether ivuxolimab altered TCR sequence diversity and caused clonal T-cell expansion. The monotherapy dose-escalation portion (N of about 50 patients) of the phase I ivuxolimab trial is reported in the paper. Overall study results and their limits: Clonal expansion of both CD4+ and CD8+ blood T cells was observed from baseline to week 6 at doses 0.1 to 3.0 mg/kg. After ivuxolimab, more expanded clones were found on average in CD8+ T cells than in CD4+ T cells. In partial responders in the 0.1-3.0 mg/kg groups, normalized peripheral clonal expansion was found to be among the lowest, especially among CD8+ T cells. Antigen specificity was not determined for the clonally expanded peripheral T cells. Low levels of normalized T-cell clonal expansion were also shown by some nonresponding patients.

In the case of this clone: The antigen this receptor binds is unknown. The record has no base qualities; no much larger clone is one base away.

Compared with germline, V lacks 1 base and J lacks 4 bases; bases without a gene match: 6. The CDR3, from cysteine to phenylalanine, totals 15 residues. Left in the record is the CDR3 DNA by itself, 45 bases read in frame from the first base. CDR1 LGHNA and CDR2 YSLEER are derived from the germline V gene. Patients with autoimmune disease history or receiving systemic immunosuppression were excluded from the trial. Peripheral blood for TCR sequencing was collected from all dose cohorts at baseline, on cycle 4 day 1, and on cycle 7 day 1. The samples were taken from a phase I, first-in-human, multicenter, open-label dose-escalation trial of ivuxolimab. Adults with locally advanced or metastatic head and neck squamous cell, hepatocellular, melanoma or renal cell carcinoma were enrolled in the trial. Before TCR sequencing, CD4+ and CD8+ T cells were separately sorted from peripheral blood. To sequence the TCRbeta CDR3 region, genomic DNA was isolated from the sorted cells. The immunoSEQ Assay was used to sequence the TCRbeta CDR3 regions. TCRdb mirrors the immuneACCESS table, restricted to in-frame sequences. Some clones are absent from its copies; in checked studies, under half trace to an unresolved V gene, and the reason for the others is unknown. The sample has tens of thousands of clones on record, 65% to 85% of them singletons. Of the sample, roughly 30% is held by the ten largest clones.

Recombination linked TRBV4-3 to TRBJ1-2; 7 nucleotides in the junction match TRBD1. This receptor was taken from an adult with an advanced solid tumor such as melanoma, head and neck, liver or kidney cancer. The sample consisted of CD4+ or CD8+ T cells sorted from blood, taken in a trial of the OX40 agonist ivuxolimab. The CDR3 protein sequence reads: CASSQGEGGVYGYTF. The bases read TGCGCCAGCAGCCAAGGGGAAGGGGGCGTCTATGGCTACACCTTC.